Given below is one TCR beta chain in context. The target of this receptor is not known. No quality values exist for individual bases; no much larger clone is one base distant. The library was generated by the immunoSEQ multiplex PCR assay. The source is immuneACCESS, and TCRdb retained only in-frame sequences with V and J called. Part of the clones is not carried over; for the studies checked, unresolved V genes explain less than half of this, and the remainder is unexplained. Recorded for this sample are over 80,000 clones; 80% to 90% of them occurred a single time. Jointly, the top ten make up 0.65% to 1% of the sample. This sample stems from a study of radiotherapy plus CTLA-4 blockade in lung cancer (dated by TCRdb to between 2017 and 2018). Notes on the research overall: Among the enrolled patients, roughly 17% had an objective response, and roughly 30% reached disease control.

Results the study describes overall, beyond this receptor: After treatment with radiotherapy and ipilimumab, TCR clones that originated in tumors expanded in peripheral blood. Increased serum interferon-beta after radiation, together with early dynamic changes in blood T cell clones, were reported to be the strongest predictors of response.

V and J are trimmed by 6 bases and 4 bases, and the gene matches miss 7 bases of the junction. Taken from the germline V gene (reference sequence), the CDR1 and CDR2 loops are LNHDA and SQIVND. The CDR3 holds 14 amino acids from the cysteine to the phenylalanine. The DNA shown is the 42-base CDR3, in frame from base 1. The study evaluated CTLA-4 blockade (ipilimumab) given together with focal radiation therapy in patients who had chemo-refractory metastatic non-small-cell lung cancer. This sample comprised peripheral blood, obtained from a patient treated with radiotherapy plus ipilimumab. The clonotype was recovered from a human donor with non-small cell lung cancer who had stable disease on radiotherapy plus ipilimumab. Recombination joined TRBV19 with TRBJ1-2; the central 8 bases match TRBD1. The DNA sequence is as follows: TGTGCCAGTAGCCCGGGACAGGACCTCTATGGCTACACCTTC. This yields the protein CASSPGQDLYGYTF. The CDR3 plus the reference TRBV19 and TRBJ1-2 genes for the other parts give the full variable domain: DGGITQSPKYLFRKEGQNVTLSCEQNLNHDAMYWYRQDPGQGLRLIYYSQIVNDFQKGDIAEGYSVSREKKESFPLTVTSAQKNPTAFYLCASSPGQDLYGYTFGSGTRLTVV.